This T cell receptor (delta chain) was obtained from a study of γδ T cells in repeated Plasmodium falciparum infection. Study context: Sampling occurred at baseline, pre-infection for selected infections, and 21 days post-infection.

Bulk repertoires came from Vgamma9/Vdelta2+ or Vdelta2-negative gammadelta T cells flow-sorted from PBMC. This clone was counted at least ten times. Its antigen is unidentified. With only one base between it and a far larger clone, this is likely a read error. The same CDR3 is also encoded by other DNA sequences in this sample. Findings and limits, study-wide: One small rural Malian village, predominantly a single ethnic group, supplied the cohort.

TCRdb reanalysed the multiplex PCR reads with CATT. The sample lists approximately 50,000 delta-chain clones; 1.9% were seen once. V was cut by 11 bases and J by 3 bases, with 34 bases left in between. The CDR3 has 19 residues. Germline V gives CDR1 TSWWSYY, CDR2 QGS. Sequenced input: gamma-delta T cells from blood. The J gene is TRDJ1, the V gene TRDV1, with D perhaps assigned TRDD2 or TRDD3 (5 bases each). The TCR sequence derives from a pool of human donors (malaria-infected and uninfected, not separated). The CDR3 loop reads CAFAIGLPTHSGWSDKLIF. CDR3 sequence (DNA): TGTGCTTTTGCGATCGGTCTTCCGACTCACTCTGGGTGGTCCGATAAACTCATCTTT.